This T cell receptor beta chain derives from a study of blood T cell repertoires in COVID-19 (dated by TCRdb to 2020 to 2022). Background on the whole study: Collaborator samples came from the United States, Italy and Spain and covered acute and convalescent phases of COVID-19. The material from the prospective study consisted of cDNA or gDNA derived from T cells, B-cell-depleted T cells, or PBMCs. Samples were obtained from the ongoing ImmuneRACE study (first 160 participants) and from over 1,000 subjects provided by 6 global collaborators. Nearly every sample came with metadata listing a de-identified subject ID, COVID-19 status, age in years and sex. Where available, HLA class I and class II types were taken from metadata supplied by the sample provider and were not determined by assay-based typing. Subjects who had been exposed to COVID-19, were actively infected with it, or had recovered from it provided the deeply sampled blood TCRbeta repertoires that made up the dataset. The repertoires were made available in a free public database intended to serve as a resource for research on the immune response to SARS-CoV-2. The paper as a whole reports these results and caveats: The quantity of clinical and demographic metadata differed by source and by participant and was supplied without curation.

CDR1 and CDR2 are read off the germline V gene as MDHEN and SYDVKM. The V end loses 3 bases and the J end loses 0 bases, and a stretch of 10 bases separates them. From its cysteine to its phenylalanine, the CDR3 spans 15 amino acids. Only CDR3 DNA remains: 45 bases, in frame from the first base. Comment on this clone: Its antigen has not been determined. No much larger clone is present one base from it, and per-base qualities are unavailable.

The immunoSEQ Assay, a bias-controlled multiplex PCR, was used to amplify TCRbeta CDR3 regions from genomic DNA. Regarding the original processing steps: The number of nucleated cells in each sample was estimated by amplification of reference gene primers within the assay. To quantify the absolute abundance of each unique TCRbeta CDR3 rearrangement, sequence reads were collapsed and filtered. For each sample, productive Simpson clonality was calculated as the square root of Simpson's diversity index over productive rearrangements. Imported from immuneACCESS, the table was reduced by TCRdb to in-frame sequences with V and J called. These copies leave out some clones; in studies compared against another copy, an unresolved V gene accounts for under half, and the cause of the remainder is not known. From that table come the V and J calls and clone size; the DNA was used to work out D and trimming. The sample yields about 190,000 clones; about 77% were counted once. Approximately 3% of the sample goes to the ten largest clones.

Each collaborating institution followed its own protocols to collect whole blood in K2EDTA tubes. Collaborator samples were shipped for TCRbeta analysis as frozen whole blood, isolated PBMCs, or DNA extracted from either sample type. Sequencing was performed on peripheral blood. This TCR was recovered from a woman older than 75 with active or convalescent COVID-19. Recombination linked TRBV28 to TRBJ2-3; the D gene lacks a confident call. The DNA reads as follows: TGTGCCAGCAGTTTGGGTCAGGCTAGCACAGATACGCAGTATTTT. This encodes CASSLGQASTDTQYF.